These T cell receptor beta chains were read from a single sample in a study of blood T cell repertoires in COVID-19. Sequenced by immunoSEQ multiplex PCR; TCRdb stores in-frame clones only, minus some. The table includes 70,000 to 90,000 clones, around 90% detected once. Sequencing was done on a sample of peripheral blood. The receptors originated from an elderly man with active or convalescent COVID-19. The CDR3 runs from the conserved cysteine through the conserved F or W. D genes are given only for firm matches.

v_gene,d_gene,len,j_gene,CDR3aa,CDR3nt
TRBV24-1,-,13,TRBJ1-1,CALTAGVSTEAFF,TGTGCCCTAACCGCGGGGGTGAGCACTGAAGCTTTCTTT
TRBV28,-,12,TRBJ1-6,CASSLTNSPLHF,TGTGCCAGCAGTCTAACGAATTCACCCCTCCACTTT
TRBV2,TRBD1,19,TRBJ1-2,CASRGVGRVGQQTRYGYTF,TGTGCCAGCAGGGGGGTAGGGAGAGTGGGACAGCAAACACGGTATGGCTACACCTTC
TRBV24-1,TRBD1,12,TRBJ1-2,CATEDRGRGYTF,TGTGCCACCGAAGACAGGGGGCGAGGCTACACCTTC
TRBV19,-,16,TRBJ1-4,CASDPTGMSNNEKLFF,TGTGCCAGCGACCCAACAGGGATGAGTAATAATGAAAAACTGTTTTTT
TRBV7-8,TRBD1,14,TRBJ2-4,CASSFRDRKNIQYF,TGTGCCAGCAGCTTCCGGGACAGAAAAAACATTCAGTACTTC
TRBV5-3,-,11,TRBJ2-5,CARRSPGTQYF,TGTGCCAGAAGATCTCCGGGGACCCAGTACTTC
TRBV5-1,-,15,TRBJ1-1,CASSLESVVITEAFF,TGCGCCAGCAGCTTGGAGTCGGTAGTCATTACTGAAGCTTTCTTT
TRBV4-1,-,14,TRBJ2-1,CASRRGGSYNEQFF,TGCGCCAGCCGCAGGGGTGGCTCCTACAATGAGCAGTTCTTC
TRBV27,TRBD2,17,TRBJ2-3,CASSGERGAILTDTQYF,TGTGCCAGCAGTGGTGAGCGGGGGGCCATCCTCACAGATACGCAGTATTTT
TRBV29-1,-,14,TRBJ2-5,CSVDPSRYKETQYF,TGCAGCGTTGATCCAAGCCGGTATAAAGAGACCCAGTACTTC
TRBV9,-,15,TRBJ1-4,CASSARGVSNEKLFF,TGTGCCAGCAGCGCGCGGGGGGTTAGTAATGAAAAACTGTTTTTT